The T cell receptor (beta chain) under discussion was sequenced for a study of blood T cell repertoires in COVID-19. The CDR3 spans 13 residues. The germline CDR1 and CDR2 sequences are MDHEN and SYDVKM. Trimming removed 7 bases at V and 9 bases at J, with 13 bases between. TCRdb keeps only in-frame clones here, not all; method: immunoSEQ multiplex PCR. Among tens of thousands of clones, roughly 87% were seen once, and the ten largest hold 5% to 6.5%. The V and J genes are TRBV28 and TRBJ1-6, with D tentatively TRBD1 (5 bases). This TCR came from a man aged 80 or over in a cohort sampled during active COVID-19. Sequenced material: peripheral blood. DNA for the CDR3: TGTGCCAGCAAGGAGGGGCTTTTTTCACCCCTCCACTTT. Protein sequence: CASKEGLFSPLHF.